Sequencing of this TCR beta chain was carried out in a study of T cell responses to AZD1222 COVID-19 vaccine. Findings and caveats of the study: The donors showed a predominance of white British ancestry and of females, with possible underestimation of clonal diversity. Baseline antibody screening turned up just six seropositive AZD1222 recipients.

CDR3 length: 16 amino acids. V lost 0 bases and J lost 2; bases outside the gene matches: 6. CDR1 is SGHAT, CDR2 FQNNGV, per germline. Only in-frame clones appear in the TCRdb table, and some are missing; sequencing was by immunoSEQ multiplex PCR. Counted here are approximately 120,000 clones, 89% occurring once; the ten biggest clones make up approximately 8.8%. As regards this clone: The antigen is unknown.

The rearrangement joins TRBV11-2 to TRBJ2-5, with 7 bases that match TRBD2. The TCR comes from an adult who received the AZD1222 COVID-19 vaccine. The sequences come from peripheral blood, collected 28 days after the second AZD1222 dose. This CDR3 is CASSLDRASGQETQYF. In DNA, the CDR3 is TGTGCCAGCAGCTTAGATCGAGCTAGCGGACAAGAGACCCAGTACTTC. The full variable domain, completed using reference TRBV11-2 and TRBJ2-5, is EAGVAQSPRYKIIEKRQSVAFWCNPISGHATLYWYQQILGQGPKLLIQFQNNGVVDDSQLPKDRFSAERLKGVDSTLKIQPAKLEDSAVYLCASSLDRASGQETQYFGPGTRLLVL.